The rows below give T cell receptor beta chains drawn from one sample of a study of T cells after yellow fever vaccination. One entry per CDR3 protein results from TCRdb running MiXCR on the 5' RACE reads. The data contain 300,000 to 400,000 distinct CDR3 sequences, over 8.5% of them seen just once; the ten biggest clones take up 2.5% to 4%. Material: CD4+ T cells sorted from PBMCs, obtained 45 days after the yellow fever booster vaccination. The receptors originated from a man aged 18 to 29 who received the YFV17D yellow fever vaccine. Each CDR3 is given with its conserved first and last residue. Expanded clones get a size class; other rows say once, few or many, or leave the size out.

length | size | J | V | CDR3
14 | few | TRBJ2-5 | TRBV5-1 | CASSRWTGVETQYF
15 | . | TRBJ1-1 | TRBV10-1 | CASSDGTGGGTEAFF
12 | . | TRBJ1-1 | TRBV29-1 | CSVDEGRGIAFF
15 | many | TRBJ2-5 | TRBV5-1 | CASSVHGPPQETQYF
14 | . | TRBJ1-2 | TRBV5-1 | CASSFSGTVDGYTF
15 | many | TRBJ2-5 | TRBV7-9 | CASSLEVRYQETQYF
15 | few | TRBJ1-5 | TRBV6-1 | CASSGSSYSNQPQHF
18 | few | TRBJ1-4 | TRBV6-5 | CASSPRDRGLSTNEKLFF
14 | few | TRBJ2-5 | TRBV5-1 | CASSDRGRGETQYF
18 | . | TRBJ2-3 | TRBV11-2 | CASSLGAGGSFSTDTQYF
13 | many | TRBJ1-4 | TRBV29-1 | CSVDEVGNEKLFF
16 | few | TRBJ1-4 | TRBV6-1 | CASTWKGGLTAEKLFF
13 | few | TRBJ1-2 | TRBV12-3/TRBV12-4 | CASTYDRNYGYTF
13 | . | TRBJ2-3 | TRBV2 | CASSSTFTDTQYF
13 | . | TRBJ2-5 | TRBV4-1 | CASSQFRGETQYF